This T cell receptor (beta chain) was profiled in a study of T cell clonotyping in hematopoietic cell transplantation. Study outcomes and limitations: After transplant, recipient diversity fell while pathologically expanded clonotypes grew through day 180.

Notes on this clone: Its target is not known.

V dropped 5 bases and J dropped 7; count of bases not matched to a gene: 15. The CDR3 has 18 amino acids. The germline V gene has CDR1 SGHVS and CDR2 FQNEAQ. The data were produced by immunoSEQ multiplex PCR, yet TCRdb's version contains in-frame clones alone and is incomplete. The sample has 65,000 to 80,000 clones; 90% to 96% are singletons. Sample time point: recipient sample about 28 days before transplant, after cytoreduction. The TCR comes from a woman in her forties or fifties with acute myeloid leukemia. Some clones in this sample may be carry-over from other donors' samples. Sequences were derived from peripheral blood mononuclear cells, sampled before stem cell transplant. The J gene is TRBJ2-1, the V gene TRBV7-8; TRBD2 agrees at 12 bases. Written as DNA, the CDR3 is TGTGCCAGCAGCCCGCCACAAAATCGACTAGCGGGAGTAAATGAGCAGTTCTTC. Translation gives CASSPPQNRLAGVNEQFF.